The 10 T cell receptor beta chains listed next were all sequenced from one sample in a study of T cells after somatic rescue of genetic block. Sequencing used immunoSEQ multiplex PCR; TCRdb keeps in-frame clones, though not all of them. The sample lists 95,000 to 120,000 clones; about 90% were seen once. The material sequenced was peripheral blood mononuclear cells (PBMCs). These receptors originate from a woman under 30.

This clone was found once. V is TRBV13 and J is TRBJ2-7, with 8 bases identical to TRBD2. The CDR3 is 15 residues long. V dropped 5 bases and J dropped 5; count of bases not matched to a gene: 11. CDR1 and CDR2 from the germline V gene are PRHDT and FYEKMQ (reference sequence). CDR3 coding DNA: TGTGCCAGCAGCCCACCTCGGGGGGGCAGCGACGAGCAGTACTTC. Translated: CASSPPRGGSDEQYF.

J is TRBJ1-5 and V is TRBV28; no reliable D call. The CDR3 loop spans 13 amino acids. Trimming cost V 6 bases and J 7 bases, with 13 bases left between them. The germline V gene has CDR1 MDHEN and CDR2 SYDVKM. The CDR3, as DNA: TGTGCCAGCAGCCAGCATGGGCGCCAGCCCCAGCATTTT. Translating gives CASSQHGRQPQHF.

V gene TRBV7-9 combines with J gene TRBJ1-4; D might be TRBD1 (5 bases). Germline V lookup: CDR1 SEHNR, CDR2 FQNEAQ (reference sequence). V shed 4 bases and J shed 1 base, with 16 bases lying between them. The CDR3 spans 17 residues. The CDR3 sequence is CASSSSRAGETNEKLFF. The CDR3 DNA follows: TGTGCCAGCAGCTCATCTCGTGCGGGGGAAACTAATGAAAAACTGTTTTTT.

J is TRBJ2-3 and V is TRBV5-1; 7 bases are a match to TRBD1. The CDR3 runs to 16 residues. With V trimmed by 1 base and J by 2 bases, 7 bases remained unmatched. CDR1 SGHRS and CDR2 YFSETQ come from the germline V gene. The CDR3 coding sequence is TGCGCCAGCAGCTTGTCTGAGACAGGGTACACAGATACGCAGTATTTT. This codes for CASSLSETGYTDTQYF.

The CDR3 sequence: CASSPPEGSNSPLHF. The CDR3 coding sequence is TGTGCCAGCTCACCACCGGAGGGTTCGAATTCACCCCTCCACTTT. This chain connects TRBV18 to TRBJ1-6, with unresolved D. Trimming left V 0 bases short and J 7 bases short, with 10 bases between. In germline, CDR1 is KGHSH, CDR2 LQKENI. The CDR3 covers 15 residues. The full variable domain, completed using reference TRBV18 and TRBJ1-6, is NAGVMQNPRHLVRRRGQEARLRCSPMKGHSHVYWYRQLPEEGLKFMVYLQKENIIDESGMPKERFSAEFPKEGPSILRIQQVVRGDSAAYFCASSPPEGSNSPLHFGNGTRLTVT.

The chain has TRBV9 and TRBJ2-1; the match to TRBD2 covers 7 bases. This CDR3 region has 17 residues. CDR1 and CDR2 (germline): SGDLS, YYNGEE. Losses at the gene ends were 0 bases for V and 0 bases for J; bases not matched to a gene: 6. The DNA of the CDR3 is TGTGCCAGCAGCGTAGCGTGGGCTAGCGGCTCCTACAATGAGCAGTTCTTC. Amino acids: CASSVAWASGSYNEQFF.

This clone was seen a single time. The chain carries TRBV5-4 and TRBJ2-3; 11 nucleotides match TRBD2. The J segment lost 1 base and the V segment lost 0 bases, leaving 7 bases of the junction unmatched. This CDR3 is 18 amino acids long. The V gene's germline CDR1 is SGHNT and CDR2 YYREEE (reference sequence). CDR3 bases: TGTGCCAGCAGCTTGGGACTAGCGGGGAGGGACGGCACAGATACGCAGTATTTT. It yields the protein CASSLGLAGRDGTDTQYF.

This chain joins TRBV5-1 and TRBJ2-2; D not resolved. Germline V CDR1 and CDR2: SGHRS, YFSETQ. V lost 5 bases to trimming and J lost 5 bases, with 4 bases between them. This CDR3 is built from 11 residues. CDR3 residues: CASRITGELFF. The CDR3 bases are TGCGCCAGCAGGATAACCGGGGAGCTGTTTTTT.

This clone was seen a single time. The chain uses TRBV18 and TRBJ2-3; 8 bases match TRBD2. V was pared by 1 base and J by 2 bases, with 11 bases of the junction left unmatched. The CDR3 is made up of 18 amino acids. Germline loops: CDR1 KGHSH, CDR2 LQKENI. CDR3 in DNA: TGTGCCAGCTCACCACTATCCCTAAGCGGGGGAGTCACAGATACGCAGTATTTT. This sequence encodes CASSPLSLSGGVTDTQYF.

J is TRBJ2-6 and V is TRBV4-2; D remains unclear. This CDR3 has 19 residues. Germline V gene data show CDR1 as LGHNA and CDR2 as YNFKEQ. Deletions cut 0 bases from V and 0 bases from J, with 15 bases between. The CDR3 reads CASSQDLSFVASGANVLTF. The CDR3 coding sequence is TGTGCCAGCAGCCAAGATCTCAGTTTTGTCGCCTCTGGGGCCAACGTCCTGACTTTC.